This T cell receptor beta chain was sequenced during a study of T-cell reconstitution after alpha-beta-depleted transplantation in children (dated by TCRdb to the mid-2010s). About the study as a whole: The study quantitatively tracked T-cell immune reconstitution after TCRalphabeta/CD19-depleted allogeneic hematopoietic cell transplantation in children using TCR repertoire profiling.

In its sample, this clonotype was seen a few times. No antigen is known for it. No clone much larger than this one lies a single base away; base qualities are absent. General conclusions and limits of the study: Over subsequent months, a decline in hyperexpanded clone frequencies was noted, and after one year, T-cell counts and TCRbeta diversity were mostly ascribed to newly produced T cells. About two months after transplant, the apparently early recovery of alphabetaT-cell counts reportedly depended on just several hundred clones that had expanded rapidly and came from non-depleted graft cells. In some patients, the high TCRbeta diversity seen at day 60 was put down to recipient T cells and intrathymic progenitors that had survived conditioning.

The sample's treatment or condition label is to be understood as: allogeneic hematopoietic cell transplantation with graft depleted of TCRalphabeta T cells and CD19 B cells. Transplant recipients were children who received TCRalphabeta/CD19-depleted allogeneic hematopoietic cell grafts. Preparation of the library involved PCR. TCRdb lists the instrument as Illumina HiSeq 2500. To normalize quantification of the TCRbeta repertoire, the TCR libraries were built with molecular barcoding that relied on unique molecular identifiers. Clones were called with MiXCR by TCRdb after fastp trimmed the public reads at Q25, and only in-frame beta chains were retained. When rows share a CDR3 protein, they turn into one entry using the most common DNA and genes. In this sample the table shows some 840,000 distinct CDR3 sequences, 16% of which occur a single time. The top ten clones comprise approximately 5% of the sample.

This specimen consisted of PBMCs, mostly from graft donor cells, obtained 360 days after TCRalphabeta/CD19-depleted stem cell transplant. The TCR was taken from a male patient under 18 who had a stem cell transplant for acute lymphoblastic leukemia, so the T cells may come from the graft donor.

This receptor carries the CDR3 CSARAPTGPRTEAFF. The nucleotide sequence is TGCAGTGCTAGGGCCCCGACAGGTCCCCGCACTGAAGCTTTCTTT. The chain is assembled from TRBV20-1 and TRBJ1-1; possibly the D gene is TRBD1, per 6 matching bases. Taken from cysteine to phenylalanine, the CDR3 has 15 residues. Solely the CDR3 DNA is kept, with 45 bases framed from the first base. CDR1 is given as DFQATT and CDR2 as SNEGSKA, both from the germline V gene (reference sequence). A distance of 18 bases separates the germline ends of V and J, which lose 3 bases and 4 bases respectively.